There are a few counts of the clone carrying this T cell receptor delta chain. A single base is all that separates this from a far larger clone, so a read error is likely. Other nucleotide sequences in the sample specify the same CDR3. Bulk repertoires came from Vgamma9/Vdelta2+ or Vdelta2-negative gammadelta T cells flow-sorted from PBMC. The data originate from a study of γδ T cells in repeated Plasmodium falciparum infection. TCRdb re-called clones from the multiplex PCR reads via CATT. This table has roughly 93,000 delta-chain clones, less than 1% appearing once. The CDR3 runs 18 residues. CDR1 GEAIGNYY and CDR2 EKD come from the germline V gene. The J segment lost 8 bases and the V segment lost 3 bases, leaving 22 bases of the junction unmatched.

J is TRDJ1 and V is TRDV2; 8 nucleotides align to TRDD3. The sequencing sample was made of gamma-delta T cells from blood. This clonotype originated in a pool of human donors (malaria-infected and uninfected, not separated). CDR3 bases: TGTGCCTGTGACCCCCTACTACAAGGGGCTGGGGGACCCGTCAAACTCATCTTT. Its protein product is CACDPLLQGAGGPVKLIF.